This is a list of T cell receptor beta chains from one sample in a study of PD-L1 blockade in urothelial cancer. Profiled with immunoSEQ multiplex PCR; TCRdb holds only in-frame clones, not every one. In the table there are about 17,000 clones, roughly 87% of which are singletons. The sample was PBMCs, taken around atezolizumab (anti-PD-L1) treatment. The receptor set was obtained from a man aged 50 to 59 with urothelial cancer. Each CDR3 is given with its conserved first and last residue. Fields, in order: D gene, J gene, clone size, V gene, CDR3 protein, CDR3 DNA. The D gene is left open where the match is weak. The size field is filled for only some rows; it gives once, few, many or a size class.

- | TRBJ2-2 | - | TRBV4-3 | CASSQVPAKEVGELFF | TGCGCCAGCAGCCAAGTGCCGGCTAAGGAGGTCGGGGAGCTGTTTTTT
TRBD2 | TRBJ2-1 | - | TRBV4-1 | CASSQLAGYSYNEQFF | TGCGCCAGCAGCCAGCTAGCGGGGTACTCCTACAATGAGCAGTTCTTC
- | TRBJ2-5 | - | TRBV4-2 | CASSQGGTLQETQYF | TGTGCCAGCAGCCAAGGGGGGACTTTACAAGAGACCCAGTACTTC
- | TRBJ1-3 | once | TRBV7-8 | CASSLGTTGNTIYF | TGTGCCAGCAGCTTAGGGACAACTGGAAACACCATATATTTT
TRBD1 | TRBJ1-5 | - | TRBV7-2 | CASSLGGTGPYSNQPQHF | TGTGCCAGCAGCTTAGGTGGGACAGGGCCGTATAGCAATCAGCCCCAGCATTTT
- | TRBJ2-3 | - | TRBV5-6 | CASSPAGRSTDTQYF | TGTGCCAGCAGCCCGGCGGGACGAAGCACAGATACGCAGTATTTT
TRBD2 | TRBJ2-3 | - | TRBV5-1 | CASSLMASGVSTDTQYF | TGCGCCAGCAGCTTGATGGCTAGCGGGGTCAGCACAGATACGCAGTATTTT
- | TRBJ2-1 | - | TRBV2 | CASTSIISYNEQFF | TGTGCCAGCACTAGTATAATCTCCTACAATGAGCAGTTCTTC
TRBD1 | TRBJ1-1 | once | TRBV9 | CASTVGQGGTEAFF | TGTGCCAGCACGGTCGGACAGGGCGGCACTGAAGCTTTCTTT
- | TRBJ2-1 | - | TRBV21-1 | CASTGTSGRRGFF | TGTGCCAGCACAGGAACTAGCGGGAGAAGGGGGTTCTTC
TRBD1 | TRBJ1-6 | few | TRBV6-1 | CASRGTGGSPLHF | TGTGCCAGCAGGGGGACAGGGGGTTCACCCCTCCACTTT
- | TRBJ1-1 | - | TRBV9 | CASSPGQNTEAFF | TGTGCCAGCAGCCCGGGACAGAACACTGAAGCTTTCTTT
- | TRBJ1-2 | - | TRBV7-2 | CASSSQGSAGARGYTF | TGTGCCAGCAGCTCCCAAGGTAGCGCGGGGGCGCGCGGCTACACCTTC
- | TRBJ1-5 | - | TRBV18 | CASSPRGQYDQPQHF | TGTGCCAGCTCACCACGAGGACAGTATGATCAGCCCCAGCATTTT
- | TRBJ1-2 | - | TRBV30 | CAWSPPIRGYGYTF | TGTGCCTGGAGTCCCCCAATCCGGGGCTATGGCTACACCTTC
TRBD2 | TRBJ2-3 | - | TRBV6-1 | CASRPSGAQDTQYF | TGTGCCAGCAGGCCTAGCGGGGCACAAGATACGCAGTATTTT
TRBD2 | TRBJ2-3 | - | TRBV6-4 | CASSGSGGSTDTQYF | TGTGCCAGCAGTGGTAGCGGGGGGTCCACAGATACGCAGTATTTT
- | TRBJ2-7 | - | TRBV6-1 | CASSEFRVEQYF | TGTGCCAGCAGTGAATTCCGGGTCGAGCAGTACTTC
- | TRBJ2-1 | once | TRBV6-1 | CASSATQRQANEQFF | TGTGCCAGCAGTGCTACCCAACGCCAGGCCAATGAGCAGTTCTTC
TRBD2 | TRBJ2-7 | - | TRBV7-9 | CASSATSGGLGEQYF | TGTGCCAGCAGCGCGACTAGCGGGGGCCTCGGCGAGCAGTACTTC
TRBD2 | TRBJ2-3 | - | TRBV11-3 | CASSLDNRGETDTQYF | TGTGCCAGCAGCTTAGATAATCGGGGGGAGACAGATACGCAGTATTTT
- | TRBJ2-3 | - | TRBV9 | CASSLGRVLSDTQYF | TGTGCCAGCAGCCTCGGCAGGGTTTTATCAGATACGCAGTATTTT
- | TRBJ2-1 | - | TRBV6-6 | CASSLLGIYNEQFF | TGTGCCAGCAGCCTTCTGGGCATCTACAATGAGCAGTTCTTC
- | TRBJ1-5 | - | TRBV7-9 | CASSPGEGGNQPQHF | TGTGCCAGCAGCCCCGGGGAGGGCGGCAATCAGCCCCAGCATTTT
TRBD1 | TRBJ2-5 | - | TRBV5-1 | CASSPDRGLQETQYF | TGCGCCAGCAGCCCGGACAGGGGACTTCAAGAGACCCAGTACTTC